This record covers a single T cell receptor (beta chain). Its antigen remains unknown. Amplification of the TCR beta CDR3 regions used RNA transcripts (as template). First-round RT-PCR employed HTBI primers, with a second-round multiplex PCR after it. TCRdb re-analysed the multiplex PCR reads in MiXCR, keeping a single row per CDR3 protein. Of more than 300,000 distinct CDR3 sequences in the sample, roughly 15% were seen once. The source of the sample is a study of Graves' ophthalmopathy and Graves' hyperthyroidism. Study-level points and caveats: Ophthalmopathy versus stable hyperthyroidism: 13-signature model gave around 90% sensitivity, less than 82% specificity.

The germline CDR1 and CDR2 sequences are DFQATT and SNEGSKA (reference sequence). V shed 1 base and J shed 6 bases, with 10 bases lying between them. CDR3 size: 12 residues. Cases classed as stable hyperthyroidism had no ophthalmopathy within 18 months of follow-up. Clinical symptoms, serum thyroxine, TRAb, thyroid ultrasound and orbital computed tomography formed the basis of diagnosis. This chain uses TRBV20-1 with TRBJ2-7; D gene ambiguous. This TCR was recovered from an adult woman with stable Graves' hyperthyroidism. Sequencing used peripheral blood. Here the CDR3 DNA reads TGCAGTGCTAGAGCGCCTAGACGCGAGCAGTACTTC. Its protein product is CSARAPRREQYF.